This TCR beta chain was documented in a study of blood T cell repertoires in COVID-19. At the level of the study: Samples of COVID-19 (acute and convalescent) were obtained from the United States, Italy and Spain.

Looked up from germline, CDR1 is SGHRS and CDR2 is YFSETQ. The junction had 4 bases not matched to a gene; V was cut back by 1 base and J by 5 bases. This CDR3 has 14 residues. Authors' analysis steps: Amplification of reference gene primers was used by the study to estimate nucleated cell counts. Repertoires were generated with immunoSEQ multiplex PCR, while TCRdb's copy carries only in-frame clones and drops some. V, J and clone size were drawn from that table, and D and trimming were deduced from the DNA. The sample has about 180,000 clones, approximately 80% seen once. Everyone who took part was roughly 18 to 89 years old, and they came from 24 US areas.

J is TRBJ2-5 and V is TRBV5-1; 8 positions agree with TRBD1. This TCR was sampled from a man between 60 and 75 years old who had been exposed to COVID-19. The sample taken for sequencing was PBMCs or T cells enriched from blood (not recorded which). The CDR3 reads CASSLQGATETQYF. CDR3 sequence (DNA): TGCGCCAGCAGCTTGCAGGGGGCGACGGAGACCCAGTACTTC.